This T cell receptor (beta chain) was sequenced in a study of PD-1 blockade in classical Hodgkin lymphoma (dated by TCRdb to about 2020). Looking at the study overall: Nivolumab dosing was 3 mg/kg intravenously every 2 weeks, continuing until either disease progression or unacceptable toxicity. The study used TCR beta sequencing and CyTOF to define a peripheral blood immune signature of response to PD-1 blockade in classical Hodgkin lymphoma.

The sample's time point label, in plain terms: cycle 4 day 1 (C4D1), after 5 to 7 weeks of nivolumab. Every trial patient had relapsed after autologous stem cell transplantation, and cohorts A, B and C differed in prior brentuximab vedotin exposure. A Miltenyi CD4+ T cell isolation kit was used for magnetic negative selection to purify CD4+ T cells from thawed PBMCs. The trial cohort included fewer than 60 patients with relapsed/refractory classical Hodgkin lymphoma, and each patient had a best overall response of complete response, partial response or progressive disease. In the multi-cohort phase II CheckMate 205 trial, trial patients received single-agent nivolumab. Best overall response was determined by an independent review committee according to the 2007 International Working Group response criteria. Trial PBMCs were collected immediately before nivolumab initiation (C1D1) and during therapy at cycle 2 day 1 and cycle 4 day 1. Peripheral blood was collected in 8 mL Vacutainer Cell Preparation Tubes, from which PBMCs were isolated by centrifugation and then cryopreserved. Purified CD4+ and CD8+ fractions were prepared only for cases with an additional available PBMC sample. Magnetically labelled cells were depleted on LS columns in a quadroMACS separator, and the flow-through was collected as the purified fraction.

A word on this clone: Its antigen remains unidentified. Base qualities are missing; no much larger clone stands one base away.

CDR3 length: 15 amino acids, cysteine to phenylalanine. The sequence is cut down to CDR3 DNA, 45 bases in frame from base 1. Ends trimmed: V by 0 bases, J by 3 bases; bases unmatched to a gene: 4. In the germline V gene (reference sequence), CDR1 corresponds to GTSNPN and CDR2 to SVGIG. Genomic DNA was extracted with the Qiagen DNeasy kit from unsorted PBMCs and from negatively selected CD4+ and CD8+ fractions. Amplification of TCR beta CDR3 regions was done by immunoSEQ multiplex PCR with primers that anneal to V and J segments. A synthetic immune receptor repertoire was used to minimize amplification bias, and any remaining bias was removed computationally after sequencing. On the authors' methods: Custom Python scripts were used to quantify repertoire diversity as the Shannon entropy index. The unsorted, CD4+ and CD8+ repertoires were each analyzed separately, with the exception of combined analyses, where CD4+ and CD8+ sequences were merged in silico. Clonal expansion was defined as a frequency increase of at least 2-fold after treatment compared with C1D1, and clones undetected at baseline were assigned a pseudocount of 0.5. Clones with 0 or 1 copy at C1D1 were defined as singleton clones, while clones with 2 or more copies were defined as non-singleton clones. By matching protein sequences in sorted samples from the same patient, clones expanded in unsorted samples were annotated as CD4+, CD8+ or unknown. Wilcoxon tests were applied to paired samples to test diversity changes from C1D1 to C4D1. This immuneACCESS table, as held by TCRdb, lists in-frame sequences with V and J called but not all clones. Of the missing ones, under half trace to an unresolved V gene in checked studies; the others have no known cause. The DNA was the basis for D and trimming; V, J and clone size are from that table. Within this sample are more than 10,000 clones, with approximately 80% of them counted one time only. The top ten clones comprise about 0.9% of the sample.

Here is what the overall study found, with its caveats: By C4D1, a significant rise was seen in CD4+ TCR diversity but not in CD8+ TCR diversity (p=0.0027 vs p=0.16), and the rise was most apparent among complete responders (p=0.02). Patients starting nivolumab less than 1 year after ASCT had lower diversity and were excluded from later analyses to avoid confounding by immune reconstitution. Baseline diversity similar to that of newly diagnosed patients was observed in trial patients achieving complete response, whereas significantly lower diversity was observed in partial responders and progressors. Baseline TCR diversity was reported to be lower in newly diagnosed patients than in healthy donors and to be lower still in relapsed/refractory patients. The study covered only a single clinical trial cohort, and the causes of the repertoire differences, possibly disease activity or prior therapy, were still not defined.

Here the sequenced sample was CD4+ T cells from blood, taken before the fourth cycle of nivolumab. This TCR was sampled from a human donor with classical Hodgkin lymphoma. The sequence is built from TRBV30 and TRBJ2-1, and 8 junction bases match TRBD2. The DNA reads TGTGCCTGGAGTGTTCAGCGGGGGTTCTACAATGAGCAGTTCTTC. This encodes CAWSVQRGFYNEQFF.